These T cell receptor beta chains were read from a single sample in a study of PD-1 blockade in classical Hodgkin lymphoma. Sequenced by immunoSEQ multiplex PCR; TCRdb stores in-frame clones only, minus some. Of 10,000 to 15,000 clones in the sample, around 85% were seen once. This sample comprised CD4+ T cells from blood, obtained before the fourth cycle of nivolumab. The receptors shown here come from a human donor with classical Hodgkin lymphoma. Each CDR3 is given with its conserved first and last residue. Fields, in order: clone size, D gene, J gene, V gene, CDR3 protein, CDR3 DNA. A D gene is named only where the DNA matches it firmly. Size tells how often a clone was seen (once, few, many) or the class of an expanded clone, and some rows leave it out.

NA TRBD1 TRBJ2-5 TRBV5-4 CASSLPGQGMETQYF TGTGCCAGCAGCTTGCCGGGACAGGGGATGGAGACCCAGTACTTC
NA TRBD2 TRBJ2-5 TRBV6-1 CASSGRIAGGPRETQYF TGTGCCAGCAGTGGCAGAATAGCGGGGGGGCCGAGGGAGACCCAGTACTTC
few TRBD1 TRBJ1-5 TRBV7-2 CASSIDRGNQPQHF TGTGCCAGCAGCATAGACAGGGGAAATCAGCCCCAGCATTTT
NA TRBD2 TRBJ2-7 TRBV4-3 CASSTSVAGGGEQYF TGCGCCAGCTCCACGTCGGTTGCGGGAGGGGGCGAGCAGTACTTC
NA TRBD1 TRBJ1-2 TRBV19 CAASRGQGHWYYGYTF TGTGCCGCCTCCCGGGGACAGGGGCATTGGTACTATGGCTACACCTTC
NA NA TRBJ2-2 TRBV19 CASSIRGAYSGELFF TGTGCCAGTAGTATTCGGGGGGCGTACTCCGGGGAGCTGTTTTTT
NA NA TRBJ1-1 TRBV7-2 CASSLERGTEAFF TGTGCCAGCAGCTTAGAAAGGGGGACTGAAGCTTTCTTT
NA TRBD1 TRBJ1-2 TRBV5-6 CASSLGGPYGYTF TGTGCCAGCAGCTTAGGGGGCCCCTATGGCTACACCTTC
NA NA TRBJ1-1 TRBV7-3 CASSLTGGGTEAFF TGTGCCAGCAGCTTAACGGGAGGGGGCACTGAAGCTTTCTTT
NA TRBD2 TRBJ2-3 TRBV12-5 CASGWGLARSTDTQYF TGTGCTAGTGGTTGGGGACTAGCCCGAAGCACAGATACGCAGTATTTT
NA NA TRBJ2-6 TRBV4-3 CASSQRPRAGANVLTF TGCGCCAGCAGCCAACGACCCAGGGCTGGGGCCAACGTCCTGACTTTC
NA NA TRBJ1-2 TRBV9 CASSVGTANYGYTF TGTGCCAGCAGCGTAGGGACGGCTAACTATGGCTACACCTTC
NA TRBD1 TRBJ2-5 TRBV29-1 CSVARTGGSETQYF TGCAGCGTTGCGAGGACAGGGGGCAGCGAGACCCAGTACTTC
few TRBD1 TRBJ1-2 TRBV9 CASSVETGGYGYTF TGTGCCAGCAGCGTAGAGACAGGGGGCTATGGCTACACCTTC
NA NA TRBJ2-3 TRBV6-1 CASRSGESADTQYF TGTGCCAGCAGGTCAGGGGAGAGCGCAGATACGCAGTATTTT
NA NA TRBJ2-2 TRBV29-1 CSVLNTGELFF TGCAGCGTTCTAAACACCGGGGAGCTGTTTTTT
NA NA TRBJ2-6 TRBV4-1 CASSQGRVPGAGANVLTF TGCGCCAGCAGCCAAGGGAGGGTGCCGGGGGCTGGGGCCAACGTCCTGACTTTC
NA TRBD2 TRBJ2-5 TRBV5-1 CASSFGLAGGPGETQYF TGCGCCAGCAGCTTTGGGCTAGCGGGGGGGCCGGGAGAGACCCAGTACTTC
NA NA TRBJ2-2 TRBV5-1 CASSFDLNTGELFF TGCGCCAGCAGCTTTGACTTGAACACCGGGGAGCTGTTTTTT
NA NA TRBJ2-3 TRBV9 CASSPSGVSDTQYF TGTGCCAGCAGCCCCAGCGGAGTGTCAGATACGCAGTATTTT
NA TRBD2 TRBJ2-1 TRBV7-2 CASRSSSGEQFF TGTGCCAGCAGATCTTCTAGCGGTGAGCAGTTCTTC
NA TRBD2 TRBJ2-4 TRBV19 CASSNQAGVWRNIQYF TGTGCCAGTAGTAACCAAGCGGGAGTTTGGAGAAACATTCAGTACTTC
NA TRBD2 TRBJ2-3 TRBV10-3 CAITGTSGGAQYF TGTGCCATCACTGGGACTAGCGGCGGGGCGCAGTATTTT
NA TRBD2 TRBJ2-5 TRBV9 CASSDGLAGEPRAQETQYF TGTGCCAGCAGCGACGGACTAGCGGGGGAGCCTAGGGCACAAGAGACCCAGTACTTC
NA NA TRBJ1-1 TRBV11-2 CASSLESRGNTEAFF TGTGCCAGCAGCTTAGAGAGCAGGGGGAACACTGAAGCTTTCTTT
once NA TRBJ1-1 TRBV7-8 CASSQDTNTEAFF TGTGCCAGCAGCCAAGACACGAACACTGAAGCTTTCTTT
NA NA TRBJ1-2 TRBV11-3 CASSQDTYGYTF TGTGCCAGCAGCCAAGACACCTATGGCTACACCTTC
NA NA TRBJ1-2 TRBV4-3 CASSQGVFYTF TGCGCCAGCAGCCAAGGGGTATTCTACACCTTC
NA TRBD1 TRBJ2-2 TRBV7-9 CASSFSGGPGELFF TGTGCCAGCAGCTTTTCAGGGGGCCCCGGGGAGCTGTTTTTT
NA TRBD2 TRBJ2-2 TRBV9 CASSVTSGRAGELFF TGTGCCAGCAGCGTGACTAGCGGGAGAGCCGGGGAGCTGTTTTTT
NA TRBD2 TRBJ2-1 TRBV9 CASSVRGLAGVGEQFF TGTGCCAGCAGCGTAAGGGGGCTAGCGGGGGTAGGTGAGCAGTTCTTC
few TRBD1 TRBJ1-5 TRBV7-9 CASSPGTGNQPQHF TGTGCCAGCAGCCCCGGGACAGGGAATCAGCCCCAGCATTTT
NA NA TRBJ1-1 TRBV11-2 CASSLDGGGTEAFF TGTGCCAGCAGCTTAGACGGGGGGGGCACTGAAGCTTTCTTT
NA TRBD1 TRBJ2-5 TRBV7-9 CASSQGTGQETQYF TGTGCCAGCAGCCAAGGGACAGGCCAAGAGACCCAGTACTTC
NA NA TRBJ1-6 TRBV9 CASSVGTSTGLPSPLHF TGTGCCAGCAGCGTAGGGACTTCGACGGGGCTCCCGTCACCCCTCCACTTT
NA TRBD1 TRBJ2-6 TRBV2 CASSGRTGRSGANVLTF TGTGCCAGCAGTGGGAGGACAGGGAGGTCTGGGGCCAACGTCCTGACTTTC
NA NA TRBJ1-6 TRBV2 CASRVEVLDSPLHF TGTGCCAGCAGGGTGGAGGTGTTAGATTCACCCCTCCACTTT
NA NA TRBJ1-5 TRBV6-5 CASSYDRMGNQPQHF TGTGCCAGCAGTTACGACAGGATGGGCAATCAGCCCCAGCATTTT
NA TRBD1 TRBJ2-1 TRBV5-1 CASSLGGQGYNEQFF TGCGCCAGCAGCTTAGGAGGACAGGGTTACAATGAGCAGTTCTTC
NA TRBD1 TRBJ1-4 TRBV5-1 CASSLGQGVEKLFF TGCGCCAGCAGCTTGGGACAGGGAGTAGAAAAACTGTTTTTT
few NA TRBJ2-5 TRBV4-3 CASSRGMVVGETQYF TGCGCCAGCAGCCGGGGGATGGTTGTAGGGGAGACCCAGTACTTC
NA TRBD1 TRBJ2-7 TRBV10-3 CAIGQGQASYEQYF TGTGCCATCGGACAGGGACAGGCCTCCTACGAGCAGTACTTC
NA NA TRBJ2-1 TRBV5-1 CASRNSGSSYNEQFF TGCGCCAGCAGGAATAGCGGAAGCTCCTACAATGAGCAGTTCTTC
NA NA TRBJ2-5 TRBV5-4 CASSGRGETQYF TGTGCCAGCAGCGGACGGGGAGAGACCCAGTACTTC
NA TRBD1 TRBJ2-4 TRBV28 CASSLWGQGAKNIQYF TGTGCCAGCAGTTTATGGGGACAGGGAGCCAAAAACATTCAGTACTTC
NA NA TRBJ2-5 TRBV28 CASSLNGYQETQYF TGTGCCAGCAGTTTAAACGGATACCAAGAGACCCAGTACTTC
NA NA TRBJ2-6 TRBV6-5 CASSSWARGTVLTF TGTGCCAGCAGTTCTTGGGCCAGGGGCACCGTCCTGACTTTC
NA TRBD2 TRBJ2-1 TRBV10-3 CAISESTSGSGVDEQFF TGTGCCATCAGTGAGTCTACTAGCGGGAGTGGTGTTGATGAGCAGTTCTTC
NA NA TRBJ2-1 TRBV30 CAWSASVVYNEQFF TGTGCCTGGAGTGCGTCAGTGGTTTACAATGAGCAGTTCTTC
NA TRBD2 TRBJ2-3 TRBV5-4 CASSSPLTGGGAQLTDTQYF TGTGCCAGCAGCTCCCCCCTAACGGGCGGGGGGGCTCAACTCACAGATACGCAGTATTTT
NA NA TRBJ1-1 TRBV19 CASSIRSWGTEAFF TGTGCCAGTAGTATTAGATCCTGGGGAACTGAAGCTTTCTTT
few TRBD2 TRBJ2-5 TRBV5-6 CASSLLAKLETQYF TGTGCCAGCAGCTTACTAGCGAAGCTCGAGACCCAGTACTTC
NA NA TRBJ1-5 TRBV4-2 CASSQDIRASNQPQHF TGTGCCAGCAGCCAAGATATCAGGGCGAGCAATCAGCCCCAGCATTTT
NA NA TRBJ1-1 TRBV11-2 CASSLPWVRGTEAFF TGTGCCAGCAGCTTACCGTGGGTGAGGGGCACTGAAGCTTTCTTT
NA TRBD2 TRBJ2-1 TRBV5-6 CASSLRLAGVEQFF TGTGCCAGCAGCTTGAGGCTAGCGGGAGTAGAGCAGTTCTTC